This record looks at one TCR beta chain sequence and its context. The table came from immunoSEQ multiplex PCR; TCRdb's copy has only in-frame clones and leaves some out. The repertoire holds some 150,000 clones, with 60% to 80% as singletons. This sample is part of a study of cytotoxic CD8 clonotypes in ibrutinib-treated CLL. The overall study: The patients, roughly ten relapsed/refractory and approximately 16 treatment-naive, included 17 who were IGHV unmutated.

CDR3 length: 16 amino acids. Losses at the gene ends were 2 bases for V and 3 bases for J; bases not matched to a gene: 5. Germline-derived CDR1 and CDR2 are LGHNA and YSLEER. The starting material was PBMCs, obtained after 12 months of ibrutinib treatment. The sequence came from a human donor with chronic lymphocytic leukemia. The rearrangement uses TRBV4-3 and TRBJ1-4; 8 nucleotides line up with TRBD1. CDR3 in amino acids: CASSQQDRVSNEKLFF. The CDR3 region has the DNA TGCGCCAGCAGCCAACAGGACAGGGTATCTAATGAAAAACTGTTTTTT.